Below, 21 T cell receptor beta chains from the same sample are listed, as sequenced in a study of neurological immune-mediated disorders. One entry per CDR3 protein, called by TCRdb with MiXCR from the 5' RACE reads. The top ten clones hold around 5% of a sample with over 35,000 distinct CDR3 sequences, roughly 4% of them seen once. The source material was PBMCs. These receptors came from a woman aged 60-70 years with multiple sclerosis.

This clonotype was picked up a small number of times. This CDR3 is missing its conserved last phenylalanine or tryptophan, likely due to a read error. The chain couples TRBV5-1 to TRBJ2-4; 9 bases are shared with TRBD2. CDR3 length: 14 amino acids. The germline V gene has CDR1 SGHRS and CDR2 YFSETQ. The J segment lost 5 bases and the V segment lost 5 bases, leaving 5 bases of the junction unmatched. CDR3 sequence (DNA): TGCGCCAGCAGGGAAGGACTAGCGCAAAACATTCAGTACGTC. This codes for CASREGLAQNIQYV.

The table lists this clonotype with many counts. The chain employs TRBV7-3 and TRBJ2-6, with D possibly TRBD2 on 5 matching bases. Germline V lookup: CDR1 SGHTA, CDR2 FQGTGA. The CDR3 spans 16 residues. With 0 bases removed from V and 4 bases from J, the gap between germline ends came to 10 bases. The CDR3 DNA follows: TGTGCCAGCAGCTTAACGAGGGCCTCAGGGGCCAACGTCCTGACTTTC. As protein: CASSLTRASGANVLTF.

This clonotype turned up a few times. The J gene is TRBJ1-2, the V gene TRBV14, with 7 positions matching TRBD1. Losses at the gene ends were 2 bases for V and 6 bases for J; bases not matched to a gene: 9. Germline assignment: CDR1 SGHDN and CDR2 FVKESK. The CDR3 spans 15 residues. The CDR3 nucleotides read TGTGCCAGCAGCCAAAGACAGGGTGGATGGGATGGCTACACCTTC. Translating it yields CASSQRQGGWDGYTF.

This clonotype showed up many times. The chain recombines TRBV5-1 with TRBJ2-5, with 7 bases fitting TRBD1. V was pared by 0 bases and J by 3 bases, with 2 bases of the junction left unmatched. Germline V gene sequence: CDR1 SGHRS, CDR2 YFSETQ. The CDR3 has 14 residues. The CDR3 loop is CASSLGQGEETQYF. The CDR3 nucleotides are TGCGCCAGCAGCTTGGGACAGGGTGAAGAGACCCAGTACTTC.

This clonotype was detected many times. This chain connects TRBV29-1 to TRBJ1-2, with TRBD1 matching over 7 bases. Per the germline V gene, CDR1 is SQVTM and CDR2 is ANQGSEA. Trimming at V came to 3 bases and at J to 2 bases, leaving 3 bases not matched to a gene. The CDR3 totals 13 residues. The CDR3 nucleotides are TGCAGCGTTGAGGGACAGAAGAACTATGGCTACACCTTC. Translated: CSVEGQKNYGYTF.

The chain is built from TRBV10-3 and TRBJ2-7; the D is unclear. Germline V gene data show CDR1 as ENHRY and CDR2 as SYGVKD. The CDR3 consists of 13 residues. Trimming left V 0 bases short and J 2 bases short, with 5 bases between. DNA for the CDR3: TGTGCCATCAGTGAGTCCAGTACCTACGAGCAGTACGTC. It codes for CAISESSTYEQYV.

This clonotype has a count of ten or more. V and J are TRBV7-2 and TRBJ2-7; TRBD1 agrees at 7 bases. CDR1 is SGHTA and CDR2 is FQGNSA in the germline V gene. J was trimmed by 0 bases and V by 0 bases; bases with no gene match: 2. The CDR3 is made up of 15 amino acids. The CDR3 reads CASSLASGGSYEQYF. The CDR3 nucleotides are TGTGCCAGCAGCTTAGCGTCAGGGGGCTCCTACGAGCAGTACTTC.

This clonotype showed up many times. This chain connects TRBV12-3 or TRBV12-4 to TRBJ1-3; no clear D. The CDR3 is made up of 16 amino acids. V shed 5 bases and J shed 0 bases, with 14 bases lying between them. CDR3 nucleotides: TGTGCCAGCAGTCCCCCCCTGGAAGGCTCTGGAAACACCATATATTTT. Its protein product is CASSPPLEGSGNTIYF.

This sequence joins TRBV11-2 and TRBJ1-1; 9 bases match TRBD1. The CDR3 covers 14 residues. Trimming took 6 bases from V and 4 from J; bases not matched to a gene: 6. Germline V gene lookup returns CDR1 SGHAT and CDR2 FQNNGV. DNA of the CDR3: TGTGCCAGCAGGCATACGACAGGGGGCACTGAAGCTTTCTTT. Translating it yields CASRHTTGGTEAFF.

This chain uses TRBV4-3 with TRBJ2-1, with 7 nucleotides matching TRBD2. V dropped 0 bases and J dropped 3; count of bases not matched to a gene: 5. Germline loops: CDR1 LGHNA, CDR2 YSLEER. The CDR3 sequence is 16 residues long. CDR3 DNA sequence: TGCGCCAGCAGCCAAGATTGGCGGGGGATCTACAATGAGCAGTTCTTC. Translated: CASSQDWRGIYNEQFF.

The chain couples TRBV20-1 to TRBJ2-1; D is undetermined. The CDR3 runs to 12 residues. The germline V gene has CDR1 DFQATT and CDR2 SNEGSKA (reference sequence). V dropped 0 bases and J dropped 10 bases, with 10 bases sitting between them. CDR3 residues: CSARDIGQEQFF. CDR3 nucleotides: TGCAGTGCTAGAGATATAGGTCAGGAGCAGTTCTTC.

In its sample, this clonotype was seen a few times. The gene calls are TRBV13 and TRBJ2-1, with a possible D match to TRBD1 (5 bases). There are 17 residues in the CDR3. The V gene lost 5 bases and the J gene lost 0 bases, with 17 bases spanning the gap. CDR1 is PRHDT and CDR2 is FYEKMQ in the germline V gene (reference sequence). The chain's CDR3 is CASSVHARDSSYNEQFF. The CDR3 DNA sequence: TGTGCCAGCAGCGTACACGCGCGCGACAGCTCCTACAATGAGCAGTTCTTC.

This clonotype has ten or more counts. CDR3 DNA: TGTGCCAGCTCACCACCGTCCCTACGGTATGAGCAGTTCTTC. This translates into CASSPPSLRYEQFF. V usage is TRBV18 and J usage is TRBJ2-1; D not certain. There are 14 residues in the CDR3. Trimming stripped 0 bases from V and 8 bases from J, with 11 bases between. CDR1 and CDR2 (germline): KGHSH, LQKENI. Drawing the rest from reference TRBV18 and TRBJ2-1, the complete variable domain is NAGVMQNPRHLVRRRGQEARLRCSPMKGHSHVYWYRQLPEEGLKFMVYLQKENIIDESGMPKERFSAEFPKEGPSILRIQQVVRGDSAAYFCASSPPSLRYEQFFGPGTRLTVL.

This clonotype was counted at least ten times. The chain has TRBV20-1 and TRBJ2-7, with 9 nucleotides matching TRBD2. The germline V gene has CDR1 DFQATT and CDR2 SNEGSKA (reference sequence). The V gene end was trimmed by 4 bases and the J gene end by 0 bases; junction bases not matched to a gene: 7. This CDR3 has 15 residues. CDR3 in amino acids: CSATTGTSPSYEQYF. Written as DNA, the CDR3 is TGCAGTGCTACTACCGGGACTAGCCCCTCCTACGAGCAGTACTTC.

There are many counts of this clonotype. This chain joins TRBV10-3 and TRBJ2-1; 10 bases are shared with TRBD2. CDR3 length: 17 amino acids. Losses at the gene ends were 3 bases for V and 2 bases for J; bases not matched to a gene: 7. Germline CDR1 ENHRY, CDR2 SYGVKD. Here the CDR3 reads CAISDFTGTSAYNEQFF. CDR3 nucleotide sequence: TGTGCCATCAGTGACTTTACCGGGACTAGCGCCTACAATGAGCAGTTCTTC.

The table lists this clonotype with many counts. The chain carries TRBV9 and TRBJ2-7, with a tentative D call TRBD1 (5 bases). Deletions cut 5 bases from V and 2 bases from J, with 14 bases between. This CDR3 is built from 14 residues. CDR1 is SGDLS and CDR2 is YYNGEE in the germline V gene. In DNA, the CDR3 is TGTGCCAGCAGTCAAGACCAGGGCCCCTACGAGCAGTACTTC. Translation gives CASSQDQGPYEQYF. The complete variable domain, with remaining parts taken from reference TRBV9 and TRBJ2-7, reads DSGVTQTPKHLITATGQRVTLRCSPRSGDLSVYWYQQSLDQGLQFLIQYYNGEERAKGNILERFSAQQFPDLHSELNLSSLELGDSALYFCASSQDQGPYEQYFGPGTRLTVT.

This clonotype was counted at least ten times. The chain links TRBV9 to TRBJ2-1; D may be TRBD2 (5 bases). Germline CDR1 SGDLS, CDR2 YYNGEE. This CDR3 has 13 amino acids. V dropped 0 bases and J dropped 15 bases, with 16 bases sitting between them. CDR3 DNA: TGTGCCAGCAGCGTAGCTGGTTTGGGAGAACGGTTCTTC. This translates into CASSVAGLGERFF.

As DNA, the CDR3 is TGTGCCAGCATCACAGGGTTTTGGAATTCACCCCTCCACTTT. Amino acids: CASITGFWNSPLHF. J is TRBJ1-6 and V is TRBV7-2, with a tentative D call TRBD1 (6 bases). V lost 7 bases and J 7 bases, leaving 14 bases between the germline ends. The CDR3 spans 14 residues. Looked up from germline, CDR1 is SGHTA and CDR2 is FQGNSA.

About this clonotype itself: Possible read error: a much larger clone is one base away. The gene calls are TRBV29-1 and TRBJ2-7; D could derive from TRBD1 or TRBD2 (6 bases each). CDR1 and CDR2 (germline): SQVTM, ANQGSEA. This CDR3 spans 14 amino acids. V shed 2 bases and J shed 7 bases, with 18 bases lying between them. In DNA, the CDR3 is TGCAGCGTTGAACGCGGCAGGGGAGGCGAAGAGCAGTACTTC. It encodes CSVERGRGGEEQYF.

This clonotype was observed many times. The V and J genes are TRBV5-1 and TRBJ1-2; possibly TRBD1 for D (5 bases). This CDR3 region has 15 residues. Trimming took 0 bases from V and 7 from J, leaving 16 bases between them. CDR1 SGHRS and CDR2 YFSETQ come from the germline V gene. CDR3 protein: CASSLGGAPYSGYTF. CDR3 DNA: TGCGCCAGCAGCTTGGGTGGGGCCCCGTATAGTGGCTACACCTTC.

At least ten counts were recorded for this clonotype. This chain uses TRBV5-6 with TRBJ2-5; 9 bases are shared with TRBD2. This CDR3 has 18 residues. Trimming at V came to 0 bases and at J to 5 bases, leaving 14 bases not matched to a gene. CDR1 is SGHDT, CDR2 YYEEEE, per germline. The DNA of the CDR3 is TGTGCCAGCAGCTTGGCCTTAGGTATTAGCGGGAGAGAGGAGACCCAGTACTTC. Residues: CASSLALGISGREETQYF. Together with reference TRBV5-6 and TRBJ2-5, the CDR3 gives the full variable domain: DAGVTQSPTHLIKTRGQQVTLRCSPKSGHDTVSWYQQALGQGPQFIFQYYEEEERQRGNFPDRFSGHQFPNYSSELNVNALLLGDSALYLCASSLALGISGREETQYFGPGTRLLVL.